The clone carrying this T cell receptor (beta chain) was detected only a few times. The data derive from a study of patients and donors after allogeneic stem cell transplantation. TCRdb used MiXCR to reprocess the RT-PCR reads, holding one entry per CDR3 protein. Among some 960,000 distinct CDR3 sequences listed, 18% were seen once. V gave up 4 bases and J gave up 10 bases, with 13 bases separating them. Looked up from germline, CDR1 is MNHEY and CDR2 is SVGAGI. The length of the CDR3 is 12 residues. The chain is built from TRBV6-5 and TRBJ1-1; tentative D call: TRBD1 (5 bases). What was sequenced was blood, either unsorted or a sorted T cell fraction (not recorded which). The clonotype was recovered from a human donor who was either an allogeneic HSCT recipient or a stem cell or donor lymphocyte infusion donor (not recorded which). It is not recorded whose cells these are; they may come from a transplant donor. This CDR3 is CASSSRGGGAFF. Here the CDR3 DNA reads TGTGCCAGCAGTTCCCGGGGCGGTGGAGCTTTCTTT.